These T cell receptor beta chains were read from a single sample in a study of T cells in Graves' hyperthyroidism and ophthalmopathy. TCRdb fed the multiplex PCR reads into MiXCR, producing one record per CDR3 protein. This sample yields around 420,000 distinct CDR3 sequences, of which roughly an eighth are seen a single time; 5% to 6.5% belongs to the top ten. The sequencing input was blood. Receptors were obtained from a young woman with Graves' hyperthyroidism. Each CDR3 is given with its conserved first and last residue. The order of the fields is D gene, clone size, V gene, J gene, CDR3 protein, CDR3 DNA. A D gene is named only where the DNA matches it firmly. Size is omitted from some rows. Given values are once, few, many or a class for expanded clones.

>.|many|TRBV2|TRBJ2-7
CASCAGKPYEQYF
TGTGCCAGCTGTGCGGGGAAACCCTACGAGCAGTACTTC
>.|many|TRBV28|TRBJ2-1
CASSSAGIRDKSNEQFF
TGTGCCAGCAGTTCAGCGGGAATCCGGGACAAGAGTAATGAGCAGTTCTTC
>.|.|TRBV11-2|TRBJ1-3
CASSLGVFGRNTIYF
TGTGCCAGCAGCTTAGGGGTGTTTGGCCGAAACACCATATATTTT
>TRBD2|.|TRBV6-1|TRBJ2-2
CASSGQTSGSGVGELFF
TGTGCCAGCAGTGGTCAGACTAGCGGGAGTGGAGTCGGGGAGCTGTTTTTT
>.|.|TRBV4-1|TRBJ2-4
CASSQRDSRLAKNIQYF
TGCGCCAGCAGCCAGAGGGATAGCAGATTAGCCAAAAACATTCAGTACTTC
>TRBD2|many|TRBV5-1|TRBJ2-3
CASSHSGSASTDTQYF
TGCGCCAGCAGCCATAGCGGGAGCGCTAGCACAGATACGCAGTATTTT
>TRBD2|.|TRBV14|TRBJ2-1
CASSQTGGFDNEQFF
TGTGCCAGCAGCCAAACGGGAGGATTCGACAATGAGCAGTTCTTC
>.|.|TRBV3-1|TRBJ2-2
CASSQGGSGTGELFF
TGTGCCAGCAGCCAAGGAGGGTCGGGCACCGGGGAGCTGTTTTTT
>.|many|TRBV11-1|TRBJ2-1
CASSPRGGGIHNEQFF
TGTGCCAGCAGCCCAAGGGGAGGAGGGATTCACAATGAGCAGTTCTTC
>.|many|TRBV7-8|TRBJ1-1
CASSLVSTEAFF
TGTGCCAGCAGCTTAGTATCCACTGAAGCTTTCTTT
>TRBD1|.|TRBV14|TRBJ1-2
CASSHQRTGYGYTF
TGTGCCAGCAGCCACCAGAGGACAGGATATGGCTACACCTTC
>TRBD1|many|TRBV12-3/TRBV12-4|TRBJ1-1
CASSANFRGWTEAFF
TGTGCCAGCAGTGCAAATTTCAGGGGGTGGACTGAAGCTTTCTTT
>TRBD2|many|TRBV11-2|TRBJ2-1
CASRSPLGTSGGSLYNEQFF
TGTGCCAGCAGGTCGCCCCTTGGGACTAGCGGGGGGTCCCTCTACAATGAGCAGTTCTTC
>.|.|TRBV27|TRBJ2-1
CASSSRTSGSYNEQFF
TGTGCCAGCAGTTCCCGGACAAGCGGCTCCTACAATGAGCAGTTCTTC
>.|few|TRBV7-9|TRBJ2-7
CASSLVGPTYEQYF
TGTGCCAGCAGCTTAGTAGGGCCCACCTACGAGCAGTACTTC
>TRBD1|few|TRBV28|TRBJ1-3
CASSGDSRSNTIYF
TGTGCCAGCAGTGGGGACAGCCGGTCTAACACCATATATTTT
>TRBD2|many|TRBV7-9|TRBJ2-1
CASIPRGLAGEGRNVHEQFF
TGTGCCAGCATCCCGCGGGGACTAGCGGGAGAAGGAAGGAATGTGCATGAGCAGTTCTTC
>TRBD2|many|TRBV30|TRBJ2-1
CAWSGNSSGRGNEQFF
TGTGCCTGGAGTGGAAACTCTAGCGGGAGGGGCAATGAGCAGTTCTTC
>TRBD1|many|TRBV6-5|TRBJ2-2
CASSYSGGQGGTGELFF
TGTGCCAGCAGTTACTCCGGGGGACAGGGGGGCACCGGGGAGCTGTTTTTT
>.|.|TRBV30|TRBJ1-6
CAWRPGFGSPLHF
TGTGCCTGGAGGCCAGGGTTTGGCTCACCCCTCCACTTT
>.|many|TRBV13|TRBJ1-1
CASSPNRAMNTEAFF
TGTGCCAGCAGCCCGAACCGGGCAATGAACACTGAAGCTTTCTTT
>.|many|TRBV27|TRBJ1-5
CASSLEGYNQPQHF
TGTGCCAGCAGTTTAGAGGGATACAATCAGCCCCAGCATTTT
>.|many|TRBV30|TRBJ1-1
CAWSVHGNTEAFF
TGTGCCTGGAGTGTACATGGGAACACTGAAGCTTTCTTT
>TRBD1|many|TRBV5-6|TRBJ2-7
CASSSKDRAVNEQYF
TGTGCCAGCAGCAGTAAAGACAGGGCGGTCAACGAGCAGTACTTC
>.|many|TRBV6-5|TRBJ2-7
CASSYEAIGYEQYF
TGTGCCAGCAGTTACGAGGCAATAGGCTACGAGCAGTACTTC
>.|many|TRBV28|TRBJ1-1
CASSSPRGARDTEAFF
TGTGCCAGCAGTTCGCCTCGGGGGGCGCGGGACACTGAAGCTTTCTTT
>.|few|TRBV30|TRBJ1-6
CAWRRTSGSSPLHF
TGTGCCTGGAGGAGGACATCGGGGAGTTCACCCCTCCACTTT
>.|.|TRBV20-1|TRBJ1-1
CSARDWGVGNTEAFF
TGCAGTGCTAGAGATTGGGGGGTGGGGAACACTGAAGCTTTCTTT
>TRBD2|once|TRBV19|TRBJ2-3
CASSITSASTDTQYF
TGTGCCAGTAGTATAACTAGCGCGAGCACAGATACGCAGTATTTT
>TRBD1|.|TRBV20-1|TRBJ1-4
CSARLRGRGSNEKLFF
TGCAGTGCTAGACTCAGGGGGCGGGGATCTAATGAAAAACTGTTTTTT
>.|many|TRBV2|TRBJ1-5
CASSERGGHQPQHF
TGTGCCAGCAGTGAAAGGGGAGGGCACCAGCCCCAGCATTTT
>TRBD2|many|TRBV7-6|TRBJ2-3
CASSSGTSGGTSTDTQYF
TGTGCCAGCAGCTCCGGGACTAGCGGGGGTACTAGCACAGATACGCAGTATTTT
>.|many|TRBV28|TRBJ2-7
CASSLSGTSSYEQYF
TGTGCCAGCAGTTTATCCGGGACGTCCTCCTACGAGCAGTACTTC
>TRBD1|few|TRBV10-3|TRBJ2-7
CAISVGQAYEQYF
TGTGCCATCAGTGTGGGACAGGCCTACGAGCAGTACTTC
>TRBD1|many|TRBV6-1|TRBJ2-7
CASSEQARQGPYEQYF
TGTGCCAGCAGTGAACAAGCTAGACAGGGGCCCTACGAGCAGTACTTC